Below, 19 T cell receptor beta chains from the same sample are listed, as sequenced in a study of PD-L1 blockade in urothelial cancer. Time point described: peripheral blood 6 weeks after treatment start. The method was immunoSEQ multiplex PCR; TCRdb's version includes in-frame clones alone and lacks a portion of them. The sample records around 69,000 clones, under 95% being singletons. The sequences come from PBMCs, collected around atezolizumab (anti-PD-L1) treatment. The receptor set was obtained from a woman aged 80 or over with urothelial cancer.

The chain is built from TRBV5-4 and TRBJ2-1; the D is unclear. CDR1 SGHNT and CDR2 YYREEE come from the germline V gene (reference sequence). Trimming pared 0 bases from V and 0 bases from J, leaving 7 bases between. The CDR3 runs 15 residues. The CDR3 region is CASSLGTTSYNEQFF. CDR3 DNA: TGTGCCAGCAGCTTGGGAACTACCTCCTACAATGAGCAGTTCTTC. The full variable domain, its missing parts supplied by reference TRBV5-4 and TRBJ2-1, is ETGVTQSPTHLIKTRGQQVTLRCSSQSGHNTVSWYQQALGQGPQFIFQYYREEENGRGNFPPRFSGLQFPNYSSELNVNALELDDSALYLCASSLGTTSYNEQFFGPGTRLTVL.

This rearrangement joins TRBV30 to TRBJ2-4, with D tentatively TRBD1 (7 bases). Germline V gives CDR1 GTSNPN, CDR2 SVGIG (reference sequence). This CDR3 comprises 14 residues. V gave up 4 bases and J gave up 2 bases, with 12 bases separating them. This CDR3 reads CAWNPGGPKNIQYF. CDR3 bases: TGTGCCTGGAACCCAGGGGGGCCCAAAAACATTCAGTACTTC. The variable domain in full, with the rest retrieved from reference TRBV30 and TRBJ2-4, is SQTIHQWPATLVQPVGSPLSLECTVEGTSNPNLYWYRQAAGRGLQLLFYSVGIGQISSEVPQNLSASRPQDRQFILSSKKLLLSDSGFYLCAWNPGGPKNIQYFGAGTRLSVL.

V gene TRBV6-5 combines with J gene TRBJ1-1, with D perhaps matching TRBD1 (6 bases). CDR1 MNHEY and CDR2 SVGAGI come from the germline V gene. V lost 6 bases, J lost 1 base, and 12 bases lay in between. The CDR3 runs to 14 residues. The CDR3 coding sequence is TGTGCCAGCAGCCTAGGGGGGGAGAACACTGAAGCTTTCTTT. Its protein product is CASSLGGENTEAFF.

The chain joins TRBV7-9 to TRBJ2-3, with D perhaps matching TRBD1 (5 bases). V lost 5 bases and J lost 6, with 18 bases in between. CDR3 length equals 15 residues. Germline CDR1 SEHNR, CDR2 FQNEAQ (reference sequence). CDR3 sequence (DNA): TGTGCCAGCAGCCCGAGGTTTCCCCAGGGCGATACGCAGTATTTT. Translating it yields CASSPRFPQGDTQYF.

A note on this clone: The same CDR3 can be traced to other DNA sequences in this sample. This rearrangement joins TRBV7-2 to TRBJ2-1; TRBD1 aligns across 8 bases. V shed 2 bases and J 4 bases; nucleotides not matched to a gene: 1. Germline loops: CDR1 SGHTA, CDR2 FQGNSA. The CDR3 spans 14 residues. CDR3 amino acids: CASSLTGGYNEQFF. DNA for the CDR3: TGTGCCAGCAGCTTAACAGGGGGGTACAATGAGCAGTTCTTC.

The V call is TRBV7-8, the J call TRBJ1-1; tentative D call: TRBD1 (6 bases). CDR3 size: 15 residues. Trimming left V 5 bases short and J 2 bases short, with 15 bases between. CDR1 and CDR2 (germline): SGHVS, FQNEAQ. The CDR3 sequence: CASSPQGHSNTEAFF. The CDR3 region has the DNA TGTGCCAGCAGCCCCCAGGGACATTCCAACACTGAAGCTTTCTTT.

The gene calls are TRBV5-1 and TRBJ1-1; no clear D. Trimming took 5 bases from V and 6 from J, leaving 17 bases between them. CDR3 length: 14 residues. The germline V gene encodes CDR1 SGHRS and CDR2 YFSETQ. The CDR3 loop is CASSDGPGVAEAFF. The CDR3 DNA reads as TGCGCCAGCAGTGACGGGCCGGGAGTGGCTGAAGCTTTCTTT.

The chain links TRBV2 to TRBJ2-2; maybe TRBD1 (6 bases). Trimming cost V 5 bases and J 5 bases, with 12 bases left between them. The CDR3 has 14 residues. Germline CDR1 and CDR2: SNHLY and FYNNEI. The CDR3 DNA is TGTGCCAGCAGTACAAACAGGGCTACCGGGGAGCTGTTTTTT. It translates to CASSTNRATGELFF.

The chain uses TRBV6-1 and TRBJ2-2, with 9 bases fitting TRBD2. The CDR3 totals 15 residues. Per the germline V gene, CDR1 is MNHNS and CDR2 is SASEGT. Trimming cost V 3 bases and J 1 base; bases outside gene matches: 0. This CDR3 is CASSETSGNTGELFF. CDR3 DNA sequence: TGTGCCAGCAGTGAGACTAGCGGGAACACCGGGGAGCTGTTTTTT.

In DNA form, the CDR3 reads TGTGCCAGTAAGGGGACAGGGGGTATCAAGGTCTATGGCTACACCTTC. The encoded protein is CASKGTGGIKVYGYTF. The chain employs TRBV19 and TRBJ1-2; TRBD1 matches at 11 bases. V trimming: 7 bases; J trimming: 4 bases; junction bases outside the gene matches: 11. This CDR3 contains 16 residues. Per the germline V gene, CDR1 is LNHDA and CDR2 is SQIVND (reference sequence).

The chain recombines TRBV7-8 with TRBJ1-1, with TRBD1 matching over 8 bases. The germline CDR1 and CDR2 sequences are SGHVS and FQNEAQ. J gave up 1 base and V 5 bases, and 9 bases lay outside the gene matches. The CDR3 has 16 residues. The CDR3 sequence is CASSPGQGGRNTEAFF. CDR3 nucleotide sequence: TGTGCCAGCAGCCCAGGACAGGGAGGTAGGAACACTGAAGCTTTCTTT.

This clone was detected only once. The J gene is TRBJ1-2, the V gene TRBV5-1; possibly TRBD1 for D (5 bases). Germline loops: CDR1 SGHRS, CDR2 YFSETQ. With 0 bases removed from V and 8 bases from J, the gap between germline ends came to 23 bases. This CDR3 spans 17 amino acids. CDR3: CASSLGQTARTYAGYTF. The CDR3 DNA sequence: TGCGCCAGCAGCTTGGGGCAGACGGCACGGACATATGCCGGCTACACCTTC. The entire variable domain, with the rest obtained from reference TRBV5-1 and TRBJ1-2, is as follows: KAGVTQTPRYLIKTRGQQVTLSCSPISGHRSVSWYQQTPGQGLQFLFEYFSETQRNKGNFPGRFSGRQFSNSRSEMNVSTLELGDSALYLCASSLGQTARTYAGYTFGSGTRLTVV.

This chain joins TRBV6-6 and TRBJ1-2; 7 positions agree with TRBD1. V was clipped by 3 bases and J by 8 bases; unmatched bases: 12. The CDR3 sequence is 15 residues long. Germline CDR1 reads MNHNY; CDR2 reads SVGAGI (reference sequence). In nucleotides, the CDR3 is TGTGCCAGCAGTTATTCCACAGGGGCGGGCGGGGGCTACACCTTC. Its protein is CASSYSTGAGGGYTF.

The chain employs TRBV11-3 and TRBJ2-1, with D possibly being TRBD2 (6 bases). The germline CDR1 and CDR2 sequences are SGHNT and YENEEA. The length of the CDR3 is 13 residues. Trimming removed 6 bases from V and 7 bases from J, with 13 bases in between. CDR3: CASRSAGQNEQFF. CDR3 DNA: TGTGCCAGCAGGTCAGCGGGTCAGAATGAGCAGTTCTTC.

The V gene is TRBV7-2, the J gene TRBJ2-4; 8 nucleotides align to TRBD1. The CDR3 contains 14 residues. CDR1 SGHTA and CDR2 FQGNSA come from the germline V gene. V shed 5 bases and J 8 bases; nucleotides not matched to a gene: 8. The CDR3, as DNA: TGTGCCAGCAGCCCGCGGACAGGGATAGACATTCAGTACTTC. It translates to CASSPRTGIDIQYF.

The CDR3 is CASTRQVNEQFF. The CDR3 DNA reads TGTGCCAGCACCAGACAGGTTAATGAGCAGTTCTTC. The rearrangement uses TRBV6-1 and TRBJ2-1, with D maybe TRBD1 (6 bases). V was shortened by 7 bases and J by 7 bases, with 11 bases between the two germline ends. The CDR3 consists of 12 residues. Germline values: CDR1 MNHNS, CDR2 SASEGT.

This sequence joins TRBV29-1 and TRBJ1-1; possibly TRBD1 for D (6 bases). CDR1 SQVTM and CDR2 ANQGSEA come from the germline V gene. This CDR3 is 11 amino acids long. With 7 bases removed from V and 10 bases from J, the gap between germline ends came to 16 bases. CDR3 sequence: CSAESGVTAFF. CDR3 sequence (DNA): TGCAGCGCCGAATCAGGGGTTACAGCTTTCTTT.

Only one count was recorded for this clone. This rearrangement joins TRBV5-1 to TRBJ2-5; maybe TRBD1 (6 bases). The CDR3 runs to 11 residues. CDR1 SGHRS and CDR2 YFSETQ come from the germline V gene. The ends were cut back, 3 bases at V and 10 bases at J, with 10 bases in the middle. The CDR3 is CASSSQGSQYF. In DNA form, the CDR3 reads TGCGCCAGCAGCTCGCAGGGGAGCCAGTACTTC.

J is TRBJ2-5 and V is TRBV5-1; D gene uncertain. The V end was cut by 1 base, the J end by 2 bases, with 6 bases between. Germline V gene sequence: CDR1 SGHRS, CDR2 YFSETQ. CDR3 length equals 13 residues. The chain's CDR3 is CASSLFLQETQYF. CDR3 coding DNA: TGCGCCAGCAGCTTGTTCCTTCAAGAGACCCAGTACTTC. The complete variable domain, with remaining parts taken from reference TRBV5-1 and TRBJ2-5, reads KAGVTQTPRYLIKTRGQQVTLSCSPISGHRSVSWYQQTPGQGLQFLFEYFSETQRNKGNFPGRFSGRQFSNSRSEMNVSTLELGDSALYLCASSLFLQETQYFGPGTRLLVL.